Listed here are 29 T cell receptor beta chains from one sample, sequenced in a study of OX40 agonist ivuxolimab in advanced cancers. Assay: immunoSEQ multiplex PCR; the TCRdb copy retains only in-frame clones and omits some. The data hold 52,000 or so clones, with about 83% observed a single time. The source material was CD4+ or CD8+ T cells sorted from blood, sampled in a trial of the OX40 agonist ivuxolimab. These receptors all come from an adult with an advanced solid tumor such as melanoma, head and neck, liver or kidney cancer.

V gene TRBV2 combines with J gene TRBJ2-2; TRBD1 matches at 11 bases. The CDR3 spans 16 residues. J gave up 4 bases and V 1 base, and 2 bases lay outside the gene matches. Germline V gene sequence: CDR1 SNHLY, CDR2 FYNNEI. The CDR3 protein is CASSEEGTGGTGELFF. In DNA form, the CDR3 reads TGTGCCAGCAGTGAAGAGGGGACAGGGGGCACCGGGGAGCTGTTTTTT.

The chain links TRBV7-8 to TRBJ2-7, with 12 bases that match TRBD1. V lost 6 bases and J lost 4; bases outside the gene matches: 10. CDR1 SGHVS and CDR2 FQNEAQ come from the germline V gene. This CDR3 contains 16 residues. The CDR3 region is CASRARGQGAPYEQYF. As DNA, the CDR3 is TGTGCCAGCAGGGCGAGGGGACAGGGGGCGCCTTACGAGCAGTACTTC.

J is TRBJ2-7 and V is TRBV6-6; D assignment may be TRBD1 or TRBD2 (6 bases each). Trimming shortened V by 7 bases and J by 5 bases, and 15 bases separated the two germline ends. The CDR3 consists of 13 residues. Looked up from germline, CDR1 is MNHNY and CDR2 is SVGAGI (reference sequence). The CDR3 loop is CASTGAFLDEQYF. The CDR3 DNA reads TGTGCCAGCACGGGGGCTTTCCTCGACGAGCAGTACTTC.

The V and J genes are TRBV7-2 and TRBJ2-7, with 13 nucleotides matching TRBD2. The CDR3 is 15 amino acids. The germline V gene has CDR1 SGHTA and CDR2 FQGNSA. V gave up 6 bases and J gave up 2 bases; unmatched junction bases: 4. This chain's CDR3 is CASRRTSGGPYEQYF. The CDR3 nucleotides are TGTGCCAGCAGGAGGACTAGCGGGGGACCCTACGAGCAGTACTTC. Using reference TRBV7-2 and TRBJ2-7 for the parts outside the CDR3, the full variable domain is GAGVSQSPSNKVTEKGKDVELRCDPISGHTALYWYRQSLGQGLEFLIYFQGNSAPDKSGLPSDRFSAERTGGSVSTLTIQRTQQEDSAVYLCASRRTSGGPYEQYFGPGTRLTVT.

The chain recombines TRBV18 with TRBJ1-2; possibly TRBD1 for D (6 bases). V shed 5 bases and J shed 3 bases, with 7 bases lying between them. From germline, CDR1 is KGHSH and CDR2 LQKENI. The CDR3 is made up of 12 amino acids. The CDR3 region is CASSSGDYGYTF. DNA for the CDR3: TGTGCCAGCTCATCAGGGGACTATGGCTACACCTTC.

The V gene is TRBV7-6, the J gene TRBJ2-3, with 10 bases matching TRBD2. The CDR3 extends over 15 amino acids. The germline CDR1 and CDR2 sequences are SGHVS and FNYEAQ. V was clipped by 4 bases and J by 2 bases; unmatched bases: 3. CDR3 region: CASSSSGGATDTQYF. CDR3 DNA: TGTGCCAGCAGCTCGAGCGGGGGGGCCACAGATACGCAGTATTTT.

The chain is built from TRBV6-6 and TRBJ1-2; TRBD1 agrees at 9 bases. This CDR3 has 13 amino acids. Germline V lookup: CDR1 MNHNY, CDR2 SVGAGI (reference sequence). The V segment lost 11 bases and the J segment 4 bases; nucleotides outside the gene matches: 8. CDR3 protein: CAGRDRESYGYTF. CDR3 sequence (DNA): TGTGCCGGACGGGACAGGGAAAGCTATGGCTACACCTTC.

This chain uses TRBV5-5 with TRBJ1-2, with 7 bases lining up with TRBD1. The CDR3 contains 16 residues. V was pared by 3 bases and J by 8 bases, with 16 bases of the junction left unmatched. Germline-derived CDR1 and CDR2 are SGHKS and YYEKEE (reference sequence). CDR3: CASSSTPDRVDRGYTF. Written as DNA, the CDR3 is TGTGCCAGCAGCTCAACGCCAGACAGGGTGGATAGGGGCTACACCTTC.

The chain links TRBV6-6 to TRBJ2-5; tentatively, D is TRBD1 (5 bases). Germline-derived CDR1 and CDR2 are MNHNY and SVGAGI (reference sequence). The CDR3 has 11 amino acids. Between the trimmed V and J ends, which lost 2 bases and 7 bases, there was a span of 5 bases. The CDR3 region is CASSYQGTQYF. CDR3 nucleotides: TGTGCCAGCAGTTACCAGGGGACCCAGTACTTC.

This clone was seen a few times. The chain has TRBV9 and TRBJ1-5; D may be TRBD1 (5 bases). CDR3 length: 15 residues. V was trimmed by 3 bases and J by 3 bases, leaving 13 bases between them. Germline V lookup: CDR1 SGDLS, CDR2 YYNGEE. The CDR3 bases are TGTGCCAGCAGCGGGGGTGTGGGGCTCAATCAGCCCCAGCATTTT. Amino acids: CASSGGVGLNQPQHF. Based on the CDR3 plus reference TRBV9 and TRBJ1-5, the full variable domain is DSGVTQTPKHLITATGQRVTLRCSPRSGDLSVYWYQQSLDQGLQFLIQYYNGEERAKGNILERFSAQQFPDLHSELNLSSLELGDSALYFCASSGGVGLNQPQHFGDGTRLSIL.

This chain connects TRBV5-1 to TRBJ2-7, with 9 bases that match TRBD1. The germline V gene encodes CDR1 SGHRS and CDR2 YFSETQ. This CDR3 contains 15 residues. V lost 3 bases and J lost 6; bases outside the gene matches: 10. The CDR3 region has the DNA TGCGCCAGCAGCTCACCGGGACAGGGTCGGTCCGAGCAGTACTTC. Its protein is CASSSPGQGRSEQYF.

The V and J genes are TRBV15 and TRBJ2-3, with D hard to call. This CDR3 region has 15 residues. Germline V gene lookup returns CDR1 LNHNV and CDR2 YYDKDF (reference sequence). Trimming removed 6 bases at V and 0 bases at J, with 13 bases between. CDR3 residues: CATSPAVSSTDTQYF. As DNA, the CDR3 is TGTGCCACCAGTCCGGCGGTTTCTAGCACAGATACGCAGTATTTT.

Within the sample, this clone is medium-sized. The gene calls are TRBV10-2 and TRBJ2-7; TRBD1 is a possible D gene (5 bases). The germline gives CDR1 WSHSY, CDR2 SAAADI. The CDR3 loop spans 12 amino acids. With 2 bases removed from V and 7 bases from J, the gap between germline ends came to 9 bases. CDR3 sequence (DNA): TGCGCCAGCAGTGAGGTTCAGGGAGAGCAGTACTTC. It encodes CASSEVQGEQYF.

In this sample, this clone turned up once. The rearrangement uses TRBV6-5 and TRBJ2-5, with 7 bases aligning to TRBD1. The better agreement between TRBJ2-7 and the DNA end casts doubt on the J call. Germline V gene sequence: CDR1 MNHEY, CDR2 SVGAGI. The CDR3 length is 14 residues. The CDR3, as DNA: TGTGCCAGCAGCCAGGGACAGTGGGCCTACGAGCAGTACTTC. Protein product: CASSQGQWAYEQYF.

V is TRBV6-5 and J is TRBJ1-2; 7 bases fit TRBD1. In germline, CDR1 is MNHEY, CDR2 SVGAGI. The CDR3 consists of 14 residues. V was pared by 7 bases and J by 0 bases, with 5 bases of the junction left unmatched. The CDR3 is CASTYDRANYGYTF. CDR3 in DNA: TGTGCCAGCACCTACGACAGGGCTAACTATGGCTACACCTTC.

V and J are TRBV19 and TRBJ1-1; perhaps TRBD1 as D (5 bases). The CDR3 sequence is 14 residues long. CDR1 is LNHDA, CDR2 SQIVND, per germline (reference sequence). V lost 6 bases and J 1 base, leaving 12 bases between the germline ends. CDR3 residues: CASRTTGGNTEAFF. In nucleotides, the CDR3 is TGTGCCAGTAGGACCACGGGGGGGAACACTGAAGCTTTCTTT. The variable domain in full, completed from reference TRBV19 and TRBJ1-1, reads DGGITQSPKYLFRKEGQNVTLSCEQNLNHDAMYWYRQDPGQGLRLIYYSQIVNDFQKGDIAEGYSVSREKKESFPLTVTSAQKNPTAFYLCASRTTGGNTEAFFGQGTRLTVV.

The chain employs TRBV28 and TRBJ1-5, with TRBD1 matching over 10 bases. The CDR3 spans 15 residues. V lost 3 bases to trimming and J lost 6 bases; unmatched junction nucleotides: 5. Germline CDR1 and CDR2: MDHEN and SYDVKM. The CDR3 nucleotides are TGTGCCAGCAGTTTTGGGACAGGGGCGGGTCAGCCCCAGCATTTT. Protein product: CASSFGTGAGQPQHF.

The CDR3 region is CASAWGRTQGYTF. CDR3 DNA: TGTGCCAGCGCTTGGGGCCGCACCCAAGGCTACACCTTC. The chain employs TRBV2 and TRBJ1-2, with D possibly being TRBD1 (5 bases). Trimming pared 8 bases from V and 8 bases from J, leaving 18 bases between. CDR3 length: 13 residues. The germline V gene encodes CDR1 SNHLY and CDR2 FYNNEI. The whole variable domain, remainder taken from reference TRBV2 and TRBJ1-2, is EPEVTQTPSHQVTQMGQEVILRCVPISNHLYFYWYRQILGQKVEFLVSFYNNEISEKSEIFDDQFSVERPDGSNFTLKIRSTKLEDSAMYFCASAWGRTQGYTFGSGTRLTVV.

This clone occurred a few times. The V call is TRBV29-1, the J call TRBJ1-1, with D unclear. This CDR3 spans 11 amino acids. Germline values: CDR1 SQVTM, CDR2 ANQGSEA. Trimming removed 4 bases from V and 1 base from J, with 4 bases in between. The CDR3 DNA follows: TGCAGCGTTGCCAGGAACACTGAAGCTTTCTTT. This translates into CSVARNTEAFF. Full variable domain (missing parts from reference TRBV29-1 and TRBJ1-1): SAVISQKPSRDICQRGTSLTIQCQVDSQVTMMFWYRQQPGQSLTLIATANQGSEATYESGFVIDKFPISRPNLTFSTLTVSNMSPEDSSIYLCSVARNTEAFFGQGTRLTVV.

This clone is a singleton in its sample. The V call is TRBV29-1, the J call TRBJ2-3; possible D gene TRBD1, 5 bases. Trimming removed 7 bases at V and 2 bases at J, with 13 bases between. This CDR3 spans 13 amino acids. The germline V gene encodes CDR1 SQVTM and CDR2 ANQGSEA. The CDR3 sequence: CSGGQGITDTQYF. The CDR3 nucleotides read TGCAGCGGCGGTCAGGGAATCACAGATACGCAGTATTTT.

The chain uses TRBV19 and TRBJ2-1, with TRBD2 matching over 10 bases. In germline, CDR1 is LNHDA, CDR2 SQIVND (reference sequence). CDR3 length: 17 residues. Trimming at V came to 7 bases and at J to 6 bases, leaving 15 bases not matched to a gene. The CDR3 is CASKRAGGQIGANEQFF. In DNA form, the CDR3 reads TGTGCCAGTAAGCGAGCGGGAGGGCAAATCGGGGCCAATGAGCAGTTCTTC. The full variable domain, completed using reference TRBV19 and TRBJ2-1, is DGGITQSPKYLFRKEGQNVTLSCEQNLNHDAMYWYRQDPGQGLRLIYYSQIVNDFQKGDIAEGYSVSREKKESFPLTVTSAQKNPTAFYLCASKRAGGQIGANEQFFGPGTRLTVL.

This chain joins TRBV10-3 and TRBJ1-5; D is uncertain. Between the trimmed V and J ends, which lost 4 bases and 4 bases, there was a span of 5 bases. This CDR3 contains 12 residues. Germline values: CDR1 ENHRY, CDR2 SYGVKD. In nucleotides, the CDR3 is TGTGCCATCAGTGCTGTTAATCAGCCCCAGCATTTT. Translation: CAISAVNQPQHF.

The chain uses TRBV5-4 and TRBJ2-5; 11 bases line up with TRBD2. Germline V CDR1 and CDR2: SGHNT, YYREEE (reference sequence). The J segment lost 2 bases and the V segment lost 3 bases, leaving 3 bases of the junction unmatched. The CDR3 is 15 residues long. CDR3 in DNA: TGTGCCAGCAGCTCAGGGACTAGCGGACAAGAGACCCAGTACTTC. Protein sequence: CASSSGTSGQETQYF.

The rearrangement links TRBV5-4 to TRBJ1-6, with 7 nucleotides matching TRBD1. The V and J ends lost 6 bases and 6 bases, in that order; junction bases with no gene match: 9. The CDR3 extends over 15 amino acids. Germline values: CDR1 SGHNT, CDR2 YYREEE (reference sequence). The CDR3 DNA follows: TGTGCCAGCACCGGGGGGGGGACAGTTAATTCACCCCTCCACTTT. Translated, it gives CASTGGGTVNSPLHF.

V and J are TRBV7-9 and TRBJ2-1; a weak D match, TRBD2 (6 bases). Per germline, CDR1 SEHNR and CDR2 FQNEAQ (reference sequence). There are 12 residues in the CDR3. V lost 5 bases and J 10 bases, leaving 12 bases between the germline ends. The CDR3 protein is CASSAGPWEQFF. As DNA, the CDR3 is TGTGCCAGCAGCGCGGGGCCGTGGGAGCAGTTCTTC. The full variable domain, completed using reference TRBV7-9 and TRBJ2-1, is DTGVSQNPRHKITKRGQNVTFRCDPISEHNRLYWYRQTLGQGPEFLTYFQNEAQLEKSRLLSDRFSAERPKGSFSTLEIQRTEQGDSAMYLCASSAGPWEQFFGPGTRLTVL.

The chain joins TRBV19 to TRBJ1-2; a weak D match, TRBD1 (5 bases). Germline V CDR1 and CDR2: LNHDA, SQIVND (reference sequence). V lost 3 bases and J 4 bases, leaving 15 bases between the germline ends. This CDR3 spans 15 amino acids. In DNA form, the CDR3 reads TGTGCCAGTAGTATCGGGGGGACTCCCCCCTATGGCTACACCTTC. Amino acid sequence: CASSIGGTPPYGYTF.

DNA of the CDR3: TGTGCCAGCAGCTTGGCAGTCCAAGAGACCCAGTACTTC. This translates into CASSLAVQETQYF. This chain links TRBV7-2 with TRBJ2-5; no firm D call. CDR1 and CDR2 (germline): SGHTA, FQGNSA. The CDR3 consists of 13 residues. V was clipped by 3 bases and J by 1 base, with 6 bases between them.

The rearrangement links TRBV7-2 to TRBJ2-3, with 12 bases that match TRBD2. Germline V gene sequence: CDR1 SGHTA, CDR2 FQGNSA. V shed 5 bases and J 2 bases; nucleotides not matched to a gene: 5. The length of the CDR3 is 16 residues. The DNA for the CDR3 is TGTGCCAGCAGCCCCGGACTAGCGGGGCCCACAGATACGCAGTATTTT. Protein sequence: CASSPGLAGPTDTQYF.

The V and J genes are TRBV5-4 and TRBJ2-2; either TRBD1 or TRBD2 may supply D (6 bases each). The germline CDR1 and CDR2 sequences are SGHNT and YYREEE (reference sequence). CDR3 size: 16 residues. V lost 4 bases to trimming and J lost 7 bases, with 20 bases between them. The CDR3 region is CASSVGGPRLSGELFF. CDR3 coding DNA: TGTGCCAGCAGCGTTGGGGGGCCTAGACTCAGCGGGGAGCTGTTTTTT. The full variable domain, its missing parts supplied by reference TRBV5-4 and TRBJ2-2, is ETGVTQSPTHLIKTRGQQVTLRCSSQSGHNTVSWYQQALGQGPQFIFQYYREEENGRGNFPPRFSGLQFPNYSSELNVNALELDDSALYLCASSVGGPRLSGELFFGEGSRLTVL.